Shown below are 9 T cell receptor beta chains from a single sample sequenced in a study of T cell changes during pregnancy in multiple sclerosis. The assay was immunoSEQ multiplex PCR, and TCRdb's table has in-frame clones only and misses some. The sample holds 100,000 or so clones; roughly 90% are singletons and the top ten take 3.5%. This specimen was peripheral blood, taken after pregnancy. The receptors here all came from a female donor with multiple sclerosis, enrolled in a pregnancy study.

This sequence joins TRBV11-2 and TRBJ2-5; 8 bases fit TRBD1. J was trimmed by 5 bases and V by 1 base; bases with no gene match: 6. The CDR3 loop spans 15 amino acids. Germline V gives CDR1 SGHAT, CDR2 FQNNGV. The CDR3 DNA sequence: TGTGCCAGCAGCTTAGGGGCAGGGGGCAGGGAGACCCAGTACTTC. Its translation: CASSLGAGGRETQYF.

This chain links TRBV9 with TRBJ1-1; a possible D gene is TRBD1 (6 bases). CDR3 size: 14 residues. Trimming removed 5 bases from V and 3 bases from J, with 14 bases in between. Germline CDR1 and CDR2: SGDLS and YYNGEE. The CDR3 coding sequence is TGTGCCAGCAGAAGACAGGCGGCGGACACTGAAGCTTTCTTT. Its protein is CASRRQAADTEAFF.

The chain links TRBV7-9 to TRBJ2-1; no firm D call. V was clipped by 1 base and J by 7 bases, with 8 bases between them. The germline gives CDR1 SEHNR, CDR2 FQNEAQ (reference sequence). The CDR3 extends over 13 amino acids. The CDR3 nucleotides are TGTGCCAGCAGCTTAGATGTCTTGAATGAGCAGTTCTTC. This gives the protein CASSLDVLNEQFF.

V gene TRBV4-1 combines with J gene TRBJ1-2, with D uncertain. Looked up from germline, CDR1 is MGHRA and CDR2 is YSYEKL. Between the trimmed V and J ends, which lost 1 base and 3 bases, there was a span of 9 bases. The CDR3 covers 14 residues. The CDR3 region has the DNA TGCGCCAGCAGCCAAGGGTGGTCGGACTATGGCTACACCTTC. Protein product: CASSQGWSDYGYTF.

The chain links TRBV14 to TRBJ2-1; TRBD2 matches at 13 bases. Per germline, CDR1 SGHDN and CDR2 FVKESK. The J segment lost 2 bases and the V segment lost 6 bases, leaving 13 bases of the junction unmatched. The CDR3 has 19 residues. CDR3 in DNA: TGTGCCAGCAGTCGCCGACTAGCGGGGGGTGGTCGCCCCTACAATGAGCAGTTCTTC. As protein: CASSRRLAGGGRPYNEQFF.

This clone was picked up one time. This chain joins TRBV7-2 and TRBJ2-7; 10 bases line up with TRBD1. There are 15 residues in the CDR3. Germline values: CDR1 SGHTA, CDR2 FQGNSA. V was pared by 3 bases and J by 2 bases, with 4 bases of the junction left unmatched. The CDR3 sequence is CASSFLGTGAYEQYF. In DNA, the CDR3 is TGTGCCAGCAGCTTTCTTGGGACAGGGGCCTACGAGCAGTACTTC. Together with reference TRBV7-2 and TRBJ2-7, the CDR3 gives the full variable domain: GAGVSQSPSNKVTEKGKDVELRCDPISGHTALYWYRQSLGQGLEFLIYFQGNSAPDKSGLPSDRFSAERTGGSVSTLTIQRTQQEDSAVYLCASSFLGTGAYEQYFGPGTRLTVT.

V and J are TRBV7-6 and TRBJ1-2; D gene uncertain. The CDR3 covers 13 residues. CDR1 is SGHVS, CDR2 FNYEAQ, per germline. Trimming stripped 2 bases from V and 4 bases from J, with 8 bases between. The DNA of the CDR3 is TGTGCCAGCAGCTTAACGGAGACCTATGGCTACACCTTC. It specifies CASSLTETYGYTF.

The genes are TRBV6-1 and TRBJ1-2; 7 nucleotides match TRBD1. The junction had 7 bases not matched to a gene; V was cut back by 5 bases and J by 1 base. The CDR3 spans 15 residues. Germline-derived CDR1 and CDR2 are MNHNS and SASEGT. CDR3 amino acids: CASSPGQTINYGYTF. CDR3 sequence (DNA): TGTGCCAGCAGTCCGGGACAGACAATTAACTATGGCTACACCTTC.

The CDR3 DNA follows: TGTGCCAGCAGTGAACTAAGACAGCTGCCCTACGAGCAGTACTTC. Translated, it gives CASSELRQLPYEQYF. The genes are TRBV6-1 and TRBJ2-7; perhaps TRBD1 as D (5 bases). The CDR3 has 15 residues. Trimming removed 2 bases from V and 2 bases from J, with 13 bases in between. Germline assignment: CDR1 MNHNS and CDR2 SASEGT.